The 2 T cell receptor beta chains below all came from one sample that was sequenced in a study of a mutant IDH1 vaccine in newly diagnosed glioma (dated by TCRdb to the early 2020s). What these receptors recognize is not known. The label giving this sample's time point can be read as: week 47, end of study. Every vaccine dose consisted of 300 ug of a 20-mer mutant IDH1 peptide in Montanide, administered subcutaneously together with topical imiquimod. The library came from the immunoSEQ multiplex PCR assay. The immuneACCESS repertoire file appears here via TCRdb, limited to in-frame rearrangements. These files lack a portion of the clones; in checked studies, under half of the deficit traces to unresolved V genes, and the cause of the others is not known. Across this sample there are fewer than 55,000 clones, with less than 65% seen only once. Roughly 5% of the sample belongs to the ten largest clones.

Here the sequenced sample was peripheral blood mononuclear cells (PBMCs), taken from a glioma patient whose treatment included an IDH1 peptide vaccine. All receptors derive from a man between 35 and 55 years old with glioma. Some clones in this sample may be carry-over from other donors' samples.

This chain connects TRBV6-5 to TRBJ2-3, with TRBD1 as a possible D gene (6 bases). The CDR3 totals 15 residues. V was trimmed by 0 bases and J by 4 bases, leaving 11 bases between them. CDR1 is MNHEY, CDR2 SVGAGI, per germline. The CDR3 DNA sequence: TGTGCCAGCAGTTACTCGGGGAACAGGGCAGATACGCAGTATTTT. Translation: CASSYSGNRADTQYF.

V and J are TRBV9 and TRBJ1-4; 7 bases are shared with TRBD1. Germline V gene data show CDR1 as SGDLS and CDR2 as YYNGEE. This CDR3 spans 15 amino acids. V gave up 3 bases and J gave up 5 bases; unmatched junction bases: 7. CDR3 bases: TGTGCCAGCAGCGAACTCGGGACAGCGAATGAAAAACTGTTTTTT. Protein product: CASSELGTANEKLFF.